Below are 5 T cell receptor beta chains sequenced from a single sample in a study of blood T cell repertoires in COVID-19. Data came from immunoSEQ multiplex PCR; TCRdb stores just in-frame clones and leaves some out. The top ten clones hold around 2% of a sample with about 220,000 clones, roughly 90% of them seen once. The sample consisted of peripheral blood. The receptors here all came from a man aged 25-40 years who had recovered from COVID-19.

This clone was counted a few times. The chain has TRBV4-1 and TRBJ2-7; perhaps TRBD1 as D (6 bases). The V gene's germline CDR1 is MGHRA and CDR2 YSYEKL. V gave up 4 bases and J gave up 4 bases, with 17 bases separating them. This CDR3 region has 15 residues. The CDR3 region is CASSPGPGVGYEQYF. The CDR3 nucleotides are TGCGCCAGCAGCCCTGGGCCAGGGGTGGGGTACGAGCAGTACTTC.

The gene calls are TRBV18 and TRBJ1-5; D is uncertain. Trimming cost V 4 bases and J 1 base, with 14 bases left between them. Germline CDR1 and CDR2: KGHSH and LQKENI. This CDR3 region has 16 residues. CDR3 nucleotide sequence: TGTGCCAGCTCACAGATGGAGTTGATGAGCAATCAGCCCCAGCATTTT. This sequence encodes CASSQMELMSNQPQHF.

The chain uses TRBV9 and TRBJ1-3, with 7 bases that match TRBD1. The CDR3 is 15 residues long. Germline CDR1 reads SGDLS; CDR2 reads YYNGEE. The V and J ends lost 3 bases and 0 bases, in that order; junction bases with no gene match: 3. CDR3 bases: TGTGCCAGCAGCGCCCAGGGGGTCTCTGGAAACACCATATATTTT. Translated, it gives CASSAQGVSGNTIYF.

The chain links TRBV7-7 to TRBJ2-2; TRBD2 matches at 11 bases. The V and J ends lost 4 bases and 7 bases, in that order; junction bases with no gene match: 8. The CDR3 totals 16 residues. The germline V gene encodes CDR1 SSHAT and CDR2 FNYEAQ (reference sequence). The CDR3 spells CASSSTSGEVHGELFF. The CDR3 nucleotides are TGTGCCAGCAGCTCGACTAGCGGGGAGGTTCACGGGGAGCTGTTTTTT.

V gene TRBV19 combines with J gene TRBJ1-1; no definite D call. The CDR3 contains 15 residues. Germline lookup yields CDR1 LNHDA and CDR2 SQIVND (reference sequence). Trimming left V 6 bases short and J 3 bases short, with 17 bases between. The CDR3 coding sequence is TGTGCCAGTAGGTCGGTCGGCCGGGATGACACTGAAGCTTTCTTT. Its translation is CASRSVGRDDTEAFF.